This T cell receptor beta chain is from a study of T cell repertoires in cytomegalovirus infection. TCRdb re-analysed the reads in MiXCR, keeping a single row per CDR3 protein. The sample has under 10,000 distinct CDR3 sequences, approximately 49% seen once. Comments on this clonotype: The antigen is not known. Mismatch with germline at one junction end may stem from a read error.

This CDR3 has 19 amino acids. CDR1 is SGHTA and CDR2 is FQGNSA in the germline V gene. The rearrangement joins TRBV7-2 to TRBJ1-2, with 7 nucleotides matching TRBD1. What was sequenced was PBMCs, sequenced either directly or after in vitro stimulation (not recorded which). The source is a human donor in good health (CMV status not recorded). Some clones in this sample may be carry-over from other donors' samples. CDR3 in amino acids: CARSLGDVTTTGLGSVSTF. DNA of the CDR3: TGTGCCCGCAGCTTAGGGGACGTCACTACGACAGGGTTGGGTAGTGTCTCCACCTTC.